This T cell receptor (beta chain) was observed in a study of early stage breast cancer tumors. Whole-study context: Among approximately twelve ER+/PR+/HER2- tumors, eight were ductal, four lobular.

Data came from immunoSEQ multiplex PCR; TCRdb stores just in-frame clones and leaves some out. The data contain tens of thousands of clones, 78% of them singletons. In the case of this clone: Antigen specificity is unknown.

There are 17 residues in the CDR3. V was pared by 0 bases and J by 0 bases, with 3 bases of the junction left unmatched. Germline V CDR1 and CDR2: MNHNS, SASEGT. Overall study findings and caveats: Blood repertoires resembled normal breast more than tumor.

The origin of this receptor is a person between 35 and 49 years old with breast cancer. V and J are TRBV6-1 and TRBJ2-3, with TRBD2 matching 10 bases. The sample taken for sequencing was blood. The CDR3 loop reads CASSEAPLAGSTDTQYF. CDR3 in DNA: TGTGCCAGCAGTGAAGCGCCACTAGCGGGAAGCACAGATACGCAGTATTTT.